This T cell receptor beta chain was recovered during a study of PD-L1 blockade in urothelial cancer. Data came from immunoSEQ multiplex PCR; TCRdb stores just in-frame clones and leaves some out. The sample holds 20,000 to 25,000 clones, around 91% seen once. Germline CDR1 reads SGHNT; CDR2 reads YYREEE (reference sequence). The CDR3 contains 15 residues. The V gene end was trimmed by 4 bases and the J gene end by 2 bases; junction bases not matched to a gene: 5. Described time point: peripheral blood 6 weeks after treatment start. This clonotype originated in a woman aged 55-75 years with urothelial cancer. The rearrangement uses TRBV5-4 and TRBJ2-3; 9 positions match TRBD2. The sample here was PBMCs, taken around atezolizumab (anti-PD-L1) treatment. This CDR3 is CASSLPSGITDTQYF. The CDR3 DNA sequence: TGTGCCAGCAGCCTACCTAGCGGGATCACAGATACGCAGTATTTT.